Listed here are 27 T cell receptor beta chains from one sample, sequenced in a study of T cells in localized non-small cell lung cancer. The data were produced by immunoSEQ multiplex PCR, yet TCRdb's version contains in-frame clones alone and is incomplete. The data contain under 4,500 clones, 20% to 25% of them seen just once; the ten biggest clones take up around 27%. Sample: lung tumor tissue, taken before any cancer treatment. The origin of the receptors is a woman aged 35 to 70 with stage I lung adenocarcinoma.

The gene calls are TRBV10-2 and TRBJ2-1, with 15 bases identical to TRBD2. The CDR3 is 17 residues long. The V gene's germline CDR1 is WSHSY and CDR2 SAAADI. V dropped 2 bases and J dropped 8; count of bases not matched to a gene: 7. The CDR3 is CASSENQGLAGGYEQFF. In DNA form, the CDR3 reads TGCGCCAGCAGTGAGAATCAAGGACTAGCGGGGGGGTATGAGCAGTTCTTC.

By share of the sample, this clone is medium-sized. The V gene is TRBV11-3, the J gene TRBJ1-6; D remains unclear. Trimming removed 2 bases at V and 5 bases at J, with 7 bases between. Germline-derived CDR1 and CDR2 are SGHNT and YENEEA. The CDR3 is 14 residues long. The CDR3 spells CASSLRRDNSPLHF. In nucleotides, the CDR3 is TGTGCCAGCAGCTTACGGAGGGATAATTCACCCCTCCACTTT.

This clone was picked up a small number of times. The CDR3, as DNA: TGTGCCAGCAGCCTAGGACTAGCCCCCTCCGAGCAGTACTTC. Translated, it gives CASSLGLAPSEQYF. This chain connects TRBV6-8 to TRBJ2-7; 8 bases agree with TRBD2. CDR1 is MNHGY, CDR2 SAAAGT, per germline. V gave up 6 bases and J gave up 6 bases; unmatched junction bases: 10. The CDR3 sequence is 14 residues long.

The chain combines TRBV19 with TRBJ2-1, with TRBD2 as a possible D gene (5 bases). The CDR3 is made up of 14 amino acids. In germline, CDR1 is LNHDA, CDR2 SQIVND (reference sequence). Trimming cost V 10 bases and J 0 bases, with 13 bases left between them. Here the CDR3 DNA reads TGTGCCACCGGACTCACGAGCTCCTACAATGAGCAGTTCTTC. Residues: CATGLTSSYNEQFF.

This clone was found a few times. The DNA for the CDR3 is TGTGCCAGCAGTCGACAGGACAGCTATGGCTACACCTTC. Translating it yields CASSRQDSYGYTF. This sequence joins TRBV6-8 and TRBJ1-2, with D possibly matching TRBD1 (6 bases). The CDR3 runs to 13 residues. From germline, CDR1 is MNHGY and CDR2 SAAAGT. V was pared by 5 bases and J by 4 bases, with 11 bases between.

In this sample, this clone turned up a few times. The chain carries TRBV19 and TRBJ2-4; D remains unclear. The V end was cut by 7 bases, the J end by 2 bases, with 12 bases between. CDR3 length equals 14 residues. Germline V gives CDR1 LNHDA, CDR2 SQIVND (reference sequence). The CDR3 region has the DNA TGTGCCAGTATGAGCCCCGGATCCAAAAACATTCAGTACTTC. It specifies CASMSPGSKNIQYF.

The V call is TRBV19, the J call TRBJ1-6; 7 bases agree with TRBD1. The CDR3 has 15 amino acids. Germline CDR1 reads LNHDA; CDR2 reads SQIVND (reference sequence). V was clipped by 6 bases and J by 6 bases; unmatched bases: 8. The CDR3 protein is CASSPNRGPNSPLHF. The CDR3 DNA follows: TGTGCCAGTAGCCCAAACAGGGGCCCTAATTCACCCCTCCACTTT. The full variable domain, in which reference TRBV19 and TRBJ1-6 provide the parts outside the CDR3, is DGGITQSPKYLFRKEGQNVTLSCEQNLNHDAMYWYRQDPGQGLRLIYYSQIVNDFQKGDIAEGYSVSREKKESFPLTVTSAQKNPTAFYLCASSPNRGPNSPLHFGNGTRLTVT.

The gene calls are TRBV28 and TRBJ1-2; TRBD1 agrees at 8 bases. The CDR3 totals 13 residues. Germline V lookup: CDR1 MDHEN, CDR2 SYDVKM. With V trimmed by 6 bases and J by 4 bases, 4 bases remained unmatched. CDR3 coding DNA: TGTGCCAGCAGCCCAGGGGGCGCCTATGGCTACACCTTC. It translates to CASSPGGAYGYTF.

This clone was detected only a few times. This sequence joins TRBV6-8 and TRBJ1-5, with 7 bases matching TRBD1. Unmatched junction bases numbered 6, after V lost 6 bases and J lost 1 base. CDR1 is MNHGY and CDR2 is SAAAGT in the germline V gene. This CDR3 is 15 amino acids long. This chain's CDR3 is CASSHRDRSNQPQHF. CDR3 in DNA: TGTGCCAGCAGCCACCGGGACAGAAGCAATCAGCCCCAGCATTTT.

In its sample, this clone is medium-sized (0.01 to 0.1%). This chain's CDR3 is CASSDWPWNGYTF. In nucleotides, the CDR3 is TGTGCCAGCAGTGACTGGCCCTGGAACGGCTACACCTTC. This chain connects TRBV6-8 to TRBJ1-2; D is ambiguous. V dropped 5 bases and J dropped 8 bases, with 15 bases sitting between them. Germline lookup yields CDR1 MNHGY and CDR2 SAAAGT. The length of the CDR3 is 13 residues.

This clone is judged medium-sized. This rearrangement joins TRBV11-3 to TRBJ2-1; no clear D gene. The CDR3 contains 16 residues. The germline V and J ends were trimmed by 5 bases and 6 bases, with 20 bases remaining between them. Germline CDR1 and CDR2: SGHNT and YENEEA. The CDR3 DNA reads TGTGCCAGCAGCCAAGCCTCGGGCTTAGCCCGCAATGAGCAGTTCTTC. Translating it yields CASSQASGLARNEQFF.

This clone was counted only a few times. The chain carries TRBV19 and TRBJ1-3, with a possible D match to TRBD1 (5 bases). Looked up from germline, CDR1 is LNHDA and CDR2 is SQIVND (reference sequence). The V gene lost 6 bases and the J gene lost 2 bases, with 11 bases spanning the gap. This CDR3 is 14 amino acids long. CDR3 DNA: TGTGCCAGTAGACCGACAGAGACTGGAAACACCATATATTTT. Translating it yields CASRPTETGNTIYF.

The CDR3 sequence: CASSPRTGIDEKLFF. CDR3 nucleotides: TGTGCCAGCTCACCACGGACAGGGATCGATGAAAAACTGTTTTTT. The chain combines TRBV18 with TRBJ1-4; 8 nucleotides match TRBD1. The J segment lost 6 bases and the V segment lost 1 base, leaving 4 bases of the junction unmatched. The CDR3 sequence is 15 residues long. Germline loops: CDR1 KGHSH, CDR2 LQKENI.

The chain recombines TRBV9 with TRBJ1-1; the D is unclear. The CDR3 sequence is 12 residues long. Germline V lookup: CDR1 SGDLS, CDR2 YYNGEE. V gave up 5 bases and J gave up 7 bases, with 12 bases separating them. This CDR3 reads CASRREGGEAFF. The CDR3 region has the DNA TGTGCCAGCAGGAGGGAGGGCGGTGAAGCTTTCTTT.

This clone has just a few counts. The rearrangement links TRBV4-1 to TRBJ2-7; D remains ambiguous. V lost 2 bases and J 7 bases, leaving 12 bases between the germline ends. This CDR3 is built from 13 residues. CDR1 MGHRA and CDR2 YSYEKL come from the germline V gene. CDR3 coding DNA: TGCGCCAGCAGCCAACACAATGGATGGGAGCAGTACTTC. Amino acids: CASSQHNGWEQYF.

The chain joins TRBV7-6 to TRBJ2-7, with 10 bases fitting TRBD2. Germline CDR1 is SGHVS and CDR2 is FNYEAQ. The CDR3 runs to 15 residues. The V gene end was trimmed by 1 base and the J gene end by 3 bases; junction bases not matched to a gene: 3. The CDR3 sequence: CASSLGTSGGYEQYF. The CDR3 DNA sequence: TGTGCCAGCAGCTTAGGGACTAGCGGCGGCTACGAGCAGTACTTC.

The chain couples TRBV5-1 to TRBJ1-4; 10 nucleotides line up with TRBD1. The germline V gene has CDR1 SGHRS and CDR2 YFSETQ. CDR3 length: 14 residues. The junction had 5 bases not matched to a gene; V was cut back by 4 bases and J by 8 bases. CDR3 loop: CASSPGQGEEKLFF. DNA for the CDR3: TGCGCCAGCAGCCCCGGACAGGGGGAGGAAAAACTGTTTTTT. Based on the CDR3 plus reference TRBV5-1 and TRBJ1-4, the full variable domain is KAGVTQTPRYLIKTRGQQVTLSCSPISGHRSVSWYQQTPGQGLQFLFEYFSETQRNKGNFPGRFSGRQFSNSRSEMNVSTLELGDSALYLCASSPGQGEEKLFFGSGTQLSVL.

The V call is TRBV18, the J call TRBJ2-5; 7 bases line up with TRBD1. V lost 0 bases, J lost 5 bases, and 0 bases stayed unmatched. This CDR3 spans 13 amino acids. The germline V gene encodes CDR1 KGHSH and CDR2 LQKENI. The CDR3 DNA sequence: TGTGCCAGCTCACCACCACAGGGGGAGACCCAGTACTTC. It translates to CASSPPQGETQYF.

This clone was observed a handful of times. The chain combines TRBV6-8 with TRBJ1-5; 9 bases are a match to TRBD1. This CDR3 is 15 amino acids long. V gave up 7 bases and J gave up 0 bases; unmatched junction bases: 4. Per germline, CDR1 MNHGY and CDR2 SAAAGT. This chain's CDR3 is CASIWTGDSNQPQHF. In DNA, the CDR3 is TGTGCCAGCATTTGGACAGGGGATAGCAATCAGCCCCAGCATTTT.

This clone was found a few times. V is TRBV11-3 and J is TRBJ1-2, with a weak D call TRBD1 (6 bases). Trimming stripped 4 bases from V and 4 bases from J, with 19 bases between. The CDR3 sequence is 16 residues long. Germline CDR1 SGHNT, CDR2 YENEEA. The CDR3 DNA is TGTGCCAGCAGCTCATATCTCGAGGGGGTGGTCTATGGCTACACCTTC. This gives the protein CASSSYLEGVVYGYTF.

The chain carries TRBV6-1 and TRBJ1-2, with D unresolved. V lost 1 base and J 5 bases, leaving 14 bases between the germline ends. Per the germline V gene, CDR1 is MNHNS and CDR2 is SASEGT. This CDR3 has 15 residues. The CDR3 nucleotides are TGTGCCAGCAGTGAAGAGAGGGCTTTGGGGTATGGCTACACCTTC. It specifies CASSEERALGYGYTF.

The chain joins TRBV29-1 to TRBJ2-5; 10 bases align to TRBD2. Trimming cost V 4 bases and J 0 bases; bases outside gene matches: 8. This CDR3 spans 16 amino acids. CDR1 SQVTM and CDR2 ANQGSEA come from the germline V gene. CDR3 DNA: TGCAGCGTTGGGAAACTAGCGGGGAGGTACCAAGAGACCCAGTACTTC. This gives the protein CSVGKLAGRYQETQYF.

This clone occurred a few times. This chain joins TRBV28 and TRBJ1-2; the match to TRBD1 covers 7 bases. The CDR3 is made up of 13 amino acids. Germline assignment: CDR1 MDHEN and CDR2 SYDVKM. Unmatched junction bases numbered 6, after V lost 6 bases and J lost 5 bases. The CDR3 DNA reads as TGTGCCAGCAGGACGGGACAGAGGTATGGCTACACCTTC. It encodes CASRTGQRYGYTF.

The sample holds a few counts of this clone. The V call is TRBV9, the J call TRBJ2-1, with 11 positions matching TRBD2. The J segment lost 6 bases and the V segment lost 5 bases, leaving 7 bases of the junction unmatched. Per germline, CDR1 SGDLS and CDR2 YYNGEE. The CDR3 contains 15 residues. DNA for the CDR3: TGTGCCAGCAGTAGCGGGGGGGCGAGTGGCAATGAGCAGTTCTTC. Protein product: CASSSGGASGNEQFF.

The chain recombines TRBV18 with TRBJ1-2; D might be TRBD1 (6 bases). Per the germline V gene, CDR1 is KGHSH and CDR2 is LQKENI. V was trimmed by 4 bases and J by 4 bases, leaving 13 bases between them. This CDR3 spans 14 amino acids. The CDR3 loop is CASSRTGMAYGYTF. The CDR3 coding sequence is TGTGCCAGCTCACGAACAGGGATGGCCTATGGCTACACCTTC.

The CDR3 loop reads CASQLQGAIPEQYF. In DNA, the CDR3 is TGTGCCAGTCAACTACAGGGGGCGATCCCCGAGCAGTACTTC. The chain uses TRBV9 and TRBJ2-7, with TRBD1 matching over 9 bases. Germline V lookup: CDR1 SGDLS, CDR2 YYNGEE. Unmatched junction bases numbered 12, after V lost 8 bases and J lost 6 bases. CDR3 length: 14 amino acids.

The chain joins TRBV5-1 to TRBJ1-2; D uncertain. The CDR3 has 14 residues. Germline V gene sequence: CDR1 SGHRS, CDR2 YFSETQ. The V and J ends lost 2 bases and 0 bases respectively, with 8 bases between them. CDR3 sequence reads: CASSFETANYGYTF. The CDR3 DNA reads TGCGCCAGCAGCTTCGAGACGGCTAACTATGGCTACACCTTC.